The following is a T cell receptor beta chain sequence with its context. Its specific antigen is unknown. No base quality values were provided; no much bigger clone lies one nucleotide off. The sample comes from a study of shared clonotypes between healthy human individuals (dated by TCRdb to the early 2020s). Regarding the complete study: Two women and three men aged 18 to 49 years were included in the cohort. For each donor, three plates each were used for CD4 naive and CD4 memory, two plates were used for CD8 naive, and one plate was used for CD8 memory. Libraries were prepared and TCR repertoires were sequenced by different laboratories using diverse techniques, in order to increase sequencing depth and limit assay-specific biases. The study deeply sequenced blood TCR repertoires of five healthy adults to estimate repertoire size and the extent of clonotype sharing between individuals. Per donor, leukapheresis produced somewhere between about 0.85 and 8.9 billion PBMCs.

CD8 naive samples were obtained by positive selection for CCR7 among CD45RO-negative cells, yielding a CD45RA+CCR7+ population from which TemRA cells were excluded. Healthy HIV-negative adults with no recently reported acute infections or vaccinations were included as donors. Every donor was a Caucasian adult residing in Nashville, Tennessee, USA. Blood was collected by leukapheresis, and PBMCs were isolated by Ficoll-Histopaque density gradient centrifugation and then cryopreserved in liquid nitrogen vapor phase. Analytical flow cytometry was used to check the purity and quantity of each magnetically sorted T cell population. Each sorted fraction had its genomic DNA isolated and then quantified by UV absorbance on a Nanodrop 2000c. Summary of the overall study and its limitations: Pairwise subsampling led to the expectation that sequencing depth would affect the degree of clonotype sharing among donors. Naive subsets generally had larger estimated clonotype richness than memory subsets. Compared with non-shared clonotypes, clonotypes shared by all four sorted-subset donors had higher generation probabilities. Because the study included a small number of donors, the genetic and exposure-history diversity represented was limited. Only blood was sampled, and tissue TCR repertoires likely differ from those in blood. When several donors were compared, the shared fraction of clonotypes was roughly 5% for naive CD4, approximately 3.3% for naive CD8, 2.3% for memory CD4, and less than 0.45% for memory CD8. Incomplete sequencing was indicated by rarefaction of sorted-subset datasets, despite the large sequencing depth.

Using the deep immunoSEQ assay, multiplex PCR amplified TCR CDR3 regions from genomic DNA. For each cell subset, the extracted genomic DNA was distributed evenly across all wells of several immunoSEQ 96-well plates, and each plate served as one replicate. For sorted subsets, around 0.2 ug genomic DNA, equal to 30,000 or so T cell genomes, was loaded into each replicate PCR. Purified libraries were measured with a Qubit 3.0 fluorometer, size-checked on a Bioanalyzer 2100, and measured again with the KAPA Library Quantification kit. Each immunoSEQ 96-well plate was sequenced on its own single-read 150-cycle Illumina NextSeq 550 flow cell. The original pipeline was this. Because the immunoSEQ output included only junctional sequences and no quality scores, the filtering could not be the same as the filtering used for full-length reads. To assign V/J genes and CDR3, sequences were annotated against IMGT germline references using PyIR, a Python wrapper for IgBLAST v1.9. Reads were filtered out if the reads had weak V/J assignments (E-value above 1e-6), no CDR3, stop codons, out-of-frame junctions, or ambiguous translated residues. A V3J clonotype was defined by an identical inferred V gene, J gene, and CDR3 amino acid sequence. Percentage overlap between repertoires was calculated by dividing the number of shared unique clonotypes by the size of the smaller repertoire. Three approaches were used to assess repertoire richness: RTK rarefaction, the Chao1 estimator, and Recon v2.1 estimates of unobserved clonotypes. Generation probabilities were computed with OLGA for all TCRbeta clonotypes obtained by the gDNA method from a few donors. TCRdb mirrors the immuneACCESS table, restricted to in-frame sequences. Some clones are absent from its copies; in checked studies, under half trace to an unresolved V gene, and the reason for the others is unknown. The V and J calls and the clone size are those of that table, but D and trimming were determined from the DNA. For this sample there are some 2.1 million clones; 85% to 95% appear just once. The top ten clones comprise around 1.1% of the sample.

Via the germline V gene, CDR1 is MRHNA and CDR2 SNTAGT. Germline trimming amounts to 3 bases on V and 3 bases on J, with 9 as the count of junction bases outside the gene matches. The CDR3 goes from the cysteine to the phenylalanine over 17 residues. The kept DNA is CDR3 alone, 51 bases in frame from the first base. Recombination joined TRBV6-4 with TRBJ2-2; 8 bases in between match TRBD2. The TCR was taken from a man aged 18 to 30 in good health. Sequenced: naive CD8+ T cells sorted from blood. Interpreted using the paper, the cell subset or site label stands for: CD45RA+CCR7+. Here is the DNA: TGTGCCAGCAGTGAGTTTAATAGCGGGATCGACACCGGGGAGCTGTTTTTT. This sequence encodes CASSEFNSGIDTGELFF.